The T cell receptor (beta chain) described here comes from a study of beta chain bispecific antibodies for T cell cancers (dated by TCRdb to the early 2020s). Regarding the research as a whole: After T cells from healthy donors were cocultured with bispecific antibodies and T cell leukemia lines, the researchers used TRBV sequencing of the cells that survived to measure how much each TRBV family was depleted. Surface TRBV12 (TRBV12-3) was expressed on Jurkat cells, and surface TRBV5-5 was expressed on HPB-ALL cells. Here is what the overall study found, with its caveats: Leukemia cell line cells were mixed with normal T cells in each sequenced sample, and most of the targeted TRBV signal was derived from the leukemia cells rather than from the normal T cells. Cross-reactivity of the anti-TRBV5-5 antibody with TRBV5-6 was attributed to high sequence similarity between the two genes.

Including cysteine and phenylalanine, the CDR3 has 16 amino acids. The sequence is cut down to CDR3 DNA, 48 bases in frame from base 1. CDR1 and CDR2 are drawn from the germline V gene: SGDLS, YYNGEE. For this chain, trimming is 0 bases at the V end and 1 base at the J end, and the number of junction bases without a gene match is 5. T cells were expanded from blood mononuclear cells with anti-CD3 antibody OKT3 or CD3/CD28 Dynabeads for two to three days. The culture conditions for expanded T cells were RPMI 1640 plus 10% fetal bovine serum, recombinant human IL-2 (roughly 95 IU/ml) and IL-7 (approximately 5 ng/ml). For cocultures, approximately 5 x 10^4 normal T cells were combined with approximately 5 x 10^4 target cells and bispecific antibody in about 90 ul and incubated for 17 hours at 37 degrees C. Each bispecific antibody consisted of two single-chain variable fragments expressed in a single-chain diabody format with a His tag. Effector T cells were obtained from healthy human donors, and peripheral blood mononuclear cells were isolated from leukapheresis samples by Ficoll density gradient centrifugation.

This clonotype came up many times. This clone's antigen is unknown. The input lacks base qualities; no much larger clone sits a single base away. Unique molecular identifier barcodes were built into the libraries and used for clonotype quantification. Qiagen AllPrep DNA/RNA Micro kits were used to isolate total RNA, and an Agilent TapeStation was used to check RNA quality. TCR beta libraries were constructed by 5' RACE, in which cDNA synthesis was followed by two PCR steps with TCR beta constant-region gene-specific primers. Sequencing of the TCR beta libraries was done on an Illumina MiSeq platform. Regarding the original processing steps: MIGEC, MiXCR and VDJtools were used to process the reads. The frequency of each clonotype was calculated as the fraction of all unique molecular identifiers in the sample that belonged to that clonotype. Nonfunctional TRBV genes classified in IMGT as pseudogenes or open reading frames, for example TRBV1, TRBV12-1 and TRBV21, were left out. TCRdb's own reprocessing of the public reads used fastp at Q25 and MiXCR and kept productive beta chains. All rows with the same CDR3 protein become a single entry with the most common DNA and genes. These V and J calls originate from TCRdb's pipeline instead of the authors' own analysis. The sample table records over 20,000 distinct CDR3 sequences; over 2% of these occur just once. The ten largest clonotypes hold roughly 29% of the sample.

This TCR derives from a human donor in good health. Some clones in this sample may be carry-over from other donors' samples. The chain was built from TRBV9 and TRBJ2-3; TRBD1 aligns with 7 central bases. Sequencing was done on a sample of healthy donor T cells cultured with leukemia cells. The CDR3 has the sequence CASSVATGSGTDTQYF. The DNA is as follows: TGTGCCAGCAGCGTAGCGACAGGGTCCGGCACAGATACGCAGTATTTT.